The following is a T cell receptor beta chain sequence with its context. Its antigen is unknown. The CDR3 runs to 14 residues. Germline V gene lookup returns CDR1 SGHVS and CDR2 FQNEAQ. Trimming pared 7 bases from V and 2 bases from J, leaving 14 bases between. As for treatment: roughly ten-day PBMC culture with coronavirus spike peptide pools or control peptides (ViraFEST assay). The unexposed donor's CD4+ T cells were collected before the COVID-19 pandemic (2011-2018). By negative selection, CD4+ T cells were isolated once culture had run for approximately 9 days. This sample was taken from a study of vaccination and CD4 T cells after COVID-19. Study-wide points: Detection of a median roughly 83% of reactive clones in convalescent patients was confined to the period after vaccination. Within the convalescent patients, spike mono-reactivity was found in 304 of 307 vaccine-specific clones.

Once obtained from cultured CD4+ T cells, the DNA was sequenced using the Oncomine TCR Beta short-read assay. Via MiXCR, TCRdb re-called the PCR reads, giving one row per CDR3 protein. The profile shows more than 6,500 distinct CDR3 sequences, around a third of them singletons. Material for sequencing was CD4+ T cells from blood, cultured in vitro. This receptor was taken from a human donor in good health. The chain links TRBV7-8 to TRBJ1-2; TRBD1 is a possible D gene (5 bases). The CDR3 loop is CASTEGRANYGYTF. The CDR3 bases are TGTGCCAGCACCGAGGGGAGGGCGAACTATGGCTACACCTTC.